A selection of T cell receptor beta chains follows, all from one sample in a study of cytomegalovirus exposure and HLA in healthy donors. Data came from immunoSEQ multiplex PCR; TCRdb stores just in-frame clones and leaves some out. The sample has 150,000 to 250,000 clones. Input material: PBMCs. The receptors come from a boy aged 5-17 years in good health and CMV-seronegative. The CDR3 runs from the conserved cysteine through the conserved F or W. Each record gives: CDR3 protein, CDR3 DNA, D gene, V gene, J gene. D genes are given only for firm matches.

CDR3 protein: CASSARTSGGHFLNEQFF
CDR3 DNA: TGTGCCAGTAGTGCCAGGACTAGCGGGGGCCATTTTTTGAATGAGCAGTTCTTC
D gene: TRBD2
V gene: TRBV19
J gene: TRBJ2-1

CDR3 protein: CATRGGPERSEAFF
CDR3 DNA: TGTGCCACCCGGGGGGGGCCCGAAAGATCTGAAGCTTTCTTT
D gene: -
V gene: TRBV30
J gene: TRBJ1-1

CDR3 protein: CAWSASGGYGYTF
CDR3 DNA: TGTGCCTGGAGTGCTTCAGGGGGCTATGGCTACACCTTC
D gene: TRBD1
V gene: TRBV30
J gene: TRBJ1-2

CDR3 protein: CASSQYSNLNTGELFF
CDR3 DNA: TGTGCCAGCAGCCAATACTCGAACCTCAATACCGGGGAGCTGTTTTTT
D gene: -
V gene: TRBV5-8
J gene: TRBJ2-2

CDR3 protein: CASSFLAGIVNDTQYF
CDR3 DNA: TGTGCCAGCAGCTTTCTAGCGGGGATCGTGAACGATACGCAGTATTTT
D gene: TRBD2
V gene: TRBV5-4
J gene: TRBJ2-3

CDR3 protein: CASSPRGWGQISTDTQYF
CDR3 DNA: TGTGCCAGCAGCCCCCGGGGTTGGGGTCAGATCAGCACAGATACGCAGTATTTT
D gene: -
V gene: TRBV11-1
J gene: TRBJ2-3

CDR3 protein: CASSLITGENSPLHF
CDR3 DNA: TGTGCCAGCAGCCTCATCACAGGGGAGAATTCACCCCTCCACTTT
D gene: TRBD1
V gene: TRBV2
J gene: TRBJ1-6

CDR3 protein: CASSVAQQGEGEAFF
CDR3 DNA: TGTGCCAGCAGCGTAGCTCAACAGGGAGAGGGTGAAGCTTTCTTT
D gene: -
V gene: TRBV9
J gene: TRBJ1-1

CDR3 protein: CASSSGRDWAFF
CDR3 DNA: TGTGCCAGCAGCTCAGGGAGGGATTGGGCTTTCTTT
D gene: -
V gene: TRBV5-8
J gene: TRBJ1-1

CDR3 protein: CASSSTGDTQYF
CDR3 DNA: TGTGCCAGCAGTTCGACAGGGGACACGCAGTATTTT
D gene: TRBD1
V gene: TRBV6-5
J gene: TRBJ2-3

CDR3 protein: CASSWGQYQETQYF
CDR3 DNA: TGTGCCAGTAGCTGGGGACAGTATCAAGAGACCCAGTACTTC
D gene: TRBD1
V gene: TRBV19
J gene: TRBJ2-5

CDR3 protein: CASSPGYRPANEQYF
CDR3 DNA: TGTGCCAGCAGCCCCGGCTACAGGCCGGCAAACGAGCAGTACTTC
D gene: -
V gene: TRBV9
J gene: TRBJ2-7

CDR3 protein: CASSLVGGAWDSPLHF
CDR3 DNA: TGTGCCAGCAGCTTAGTTGGCGGGGCTTGGGATTCACCCCTCCACTTT
D gene: -
V gene: TRBV7-2
J gene: TRBJ1-6

CDR3 protein: CATSRDREPEAFF
CDR3 DNA: TGTGCCACCAGCAGAGACAGGGAACCTGAAGCTTTCTTT
D gene: -
V gene: TRBV15
J gene: TRBJ1-1

CDR3 protein: CAWSRGGPADTQYF
CDR3 DNA: TGTGCCTGGAGTAGGGGGGGCCCGGCAGATACGCAGTATTTT
D gene: -
V gene: TRBV30
J gene: TRBJ2-3

CDR3 protein: CASSLLAGGNYEQYF
CDR3 DNA: TGTGCCAGCAGCTTACTGGCGGGGGGGAACTACGAGCAGTACTTC
D gene: TRBD2
V gene: TRBV7-3
J gene: TRBJ2-7

CDR3 protein: CASSETTGGKAFF
CDR3 DNA: TGCGCCAGCAGTGAGACCACAGGGGGCAAAGCTTTCTTT
D gene: TRBD1
V gene: TRBV10-1
J gene: TRBJ1-1

CDR3 protein: CASRDPGGISYNEQFF
CDR3 DNA: TGTGCCAGCAGGGACCCCGGGGGGATCTCCTACAATGAGCAGTTCTTC
D gene: TRBD2
V gene: TRBV27
J gene: TRBJ2-1

CDR3 protein: CASSQGGVRYTF
CDR3 DNA: TGTGCCAGCAGCCAAGGGGGCGTACGCTACACCTTC
D gene: -
V gene: TRBV14
J gene: TRBJ1-2

CDR3 protein: CASSQEPNRQGSGYNSPLHF
CDR3 DNA: TGCGCCAGCAGCCAAGAACCCAATAGACAGGGATCCGGCTATAATTCACCCCTCCACTTT
D gene: TRBD1
V gene: TRBV4-1
J gene: TRBJ1-6

CDR3 protein: CASSVSGQGGTEAFF
CDR3 DNA: TGTGCCAGCAGCGTATCGGGACAGGGTGGCACTGAAGCTTTCTTT
D gene: TRBD1
V gene: TRBV9
J gene: TRBJ1-1

CDR3 protein: CASSLNKEGIGPLYEQYF
CDR3 DNA: TGTGCCAGCAGCTTAAATAAAGAGGGTATCGGGCCGTTATACGAGCAGTACTTC
D gene: -
V gene: TRBV7-9
J gene: TRBJ2-7

CDR3 protein: CASTADVSYEQYF
CDR3 DNA: TGTGCCAGCACCGCGGATGTTTCCTACGAGCAGTACTTC
D gene: -
V gene: TRBV5-5
J gene: TRBJ2-7

CDR3 protein: CSVEDRGRGKGGIQYF
CDR3 DNA: TGCAGCGTTGAAGATCGGGGCAGGGGGAAAGGAGGCATTCAGTACTTC
D gene: TRBD1
V gene: TRBV29-1
J gene: TRBJ2-4

CDR3 protein: CASSQSRDRGFLYEQYF
CDR3 DNA: TGCGCCAGCAGCCAATCGCGGGACAGGGGATTTCTCTACGAGCAGTACTTC
D gene: TRBD1
V gene: TRBV4-1
J gene: TRBJ2-7

CDR3 protein: CASSHGTTLPGADTQYF
CDR3 DNA: TGTGCCAGCAGTCACGGGACTACCCTCCCCGGGGCAGATACGCAGTATTTT
D gene: TRBD2
V gene: TRBV28
J gene: TRBJ2-3

CDR3 protein: CASSEMGTGGYEQYF
CDR3 DNA: TGTGCCAGCAGTGAAATGGGGACAGGGGGTTACGAGCAGTACTTC
D gene: TRBD1
V gene: TRBV6-1
J gene: TRBJ2-7

CDR3 protein: CSVTPTGRLNTEAFF
CDR3 DNA: TGCAGCGTTACCCCGACAGGGAGGTTGAACACTGAAGCTTTCTTT
D gene: TRBD1
V gene: TRBV29-1
J gene: TRBJ1-1

CDR3 protein: CASSMGTGGSGNTIYF
CDR3 DNA: TGTGCCAGCAGCATGGGGACAGGGGGCTCTGGAAACACCATATATTTT
D gene: TRBD1
V gene: TRBV9
J gene: TRBJ1-3

CDR3 protein: CASSPGGTNTEAFF
CDR3 DNA: TGTGCCAGCTCACCGGGAGGAACGAACACTGAAGCTTTCTTT
D gene: -
V gene: TRBV18
J gene: TRBJ1-1

CDR3 protein: CSVATGKNTEAFF
CDR3 DNA: TGCAGCGTAGCGACAGGGAAGAACACTGAAGCTTTCTTT
D gene: TRBD1
V gene: TRBV29-1
J gene: TRBJ1-1

CDR3 protein: CASSEGQATTNEKLFF
CDR3 DNA: TGTGCCAGTAGTGAGGGACAGGCGACAACTAATGAAAAACTGTTTTTT
D gene: TRBD1
V gene: TRBV19
J gene: TRBJ1-4

CDR3 protein: CASSPGGLGADTQYF
CDR3 DNA: TGTGCCAGCTCACCGGGAGGGCTAGGGGCAGATACGCAGTATTTT
D gene: TRBD2
V gene: TRBV18
J gene: TRBJ2-3

CDR3 protein: CASSFPRTNTEAFF
CDR3 DNA: TGTGCCAGCAGCTTCCCCAGAACGAACACTGAAGCTTTCTTT
D gene: -
V gene: TRBV7-9
J gene: TRBJ1-1

CDR3 protein: CASSPSGQETQYF
CDR3 DNA: TGTGCCAGCAGCCCCAGCGGCCAAGAGACCCAGTACTTC
D gene: -
V gene: TRBV6-4
J gene: TRBJ2-5

CDR3 protein: CASSGGAHEQFF
CDR3 DNA: TGTGCCAGCAGCGGGGGGGCCCATGAGCAGTTCTTC
D gene: -
V gene: TRBV5-4
J gene: TRBJ2-1

CDR3 protein: CASSPSGWASTGGLSNQPQHF
CDR3 DNA: TGTGCCAGCAGCCCCTCGGGTTGGGCCTCGACAGGGGGCCTTAGCAATCAGCCCCAGCATTTT
D gene: TRBD1
V gene: TRBV2
J gene: TRBJ1-5

CDR3 protein: CASRGGDPRWYEQYF
CDR3 DNA: TGTGCCAGCAGGGGAGGGGACCCTCGTTGGTACGAGCAGTACTTC
D gene: TRBD2
V gene: TRBV28
J gene: TRBJ2-7

CDR3 protein: CASSPETGVDGYTF
CDR3 DNA: TGTGCCAGCAGCCCCGAGACAGGGGTGGATGGCTACACCTTC
D gene: TRBD1
V gene: TRBV14
J gene: TRBJ1-2

CDR3 protein: CASSQDRGYEQYF
CDR3 DNA: TGTGCCAGCTCACAAGACAGGGGTTACGAGCAGTACTTC
D gene: TRBD1
V gene: TRBV18
J gene: TRBJ2-7